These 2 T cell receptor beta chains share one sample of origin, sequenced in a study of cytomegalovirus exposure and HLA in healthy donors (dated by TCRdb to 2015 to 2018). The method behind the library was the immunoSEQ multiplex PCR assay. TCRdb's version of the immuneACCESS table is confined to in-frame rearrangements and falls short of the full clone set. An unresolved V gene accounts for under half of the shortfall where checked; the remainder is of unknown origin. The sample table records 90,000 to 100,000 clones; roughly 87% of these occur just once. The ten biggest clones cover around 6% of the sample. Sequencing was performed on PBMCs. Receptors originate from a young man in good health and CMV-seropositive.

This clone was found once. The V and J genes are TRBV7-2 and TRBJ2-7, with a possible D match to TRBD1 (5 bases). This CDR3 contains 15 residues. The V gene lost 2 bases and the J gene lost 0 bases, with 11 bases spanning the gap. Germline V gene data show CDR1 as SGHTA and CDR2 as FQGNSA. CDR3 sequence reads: CASSLTGTYSYEQYF. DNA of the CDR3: TGTGCCAGCAGCTTAACAGGAACCTACTCCTACGAGCAGTACTTC.

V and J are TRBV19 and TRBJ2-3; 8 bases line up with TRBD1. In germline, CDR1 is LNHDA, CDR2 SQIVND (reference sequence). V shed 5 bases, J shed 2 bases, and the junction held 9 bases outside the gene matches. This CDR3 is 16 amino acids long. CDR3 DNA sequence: TGTGCCAGTAGTCGCCCGACAGGGGAAGTCACAGATACGCAGTATTTT. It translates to CASSRPTGEVTDTQYF.